The 14 T cell receptor beta chains presented below share a single source sample, sequenced in a study of T-cell reconstitution after alpha-beta-depleted transplantation in children. The library targeted TCRbeta and was prepared with unique molecular identifiers. In TCRdb, the PCR reads were re-called with MiXCR into one record per CDR3 protein. This table holds about 230,000 distinct CDR3 sequences, under 13% found once. Material: PBMCs, obtained before TCRalphabeta/CD19-depleted stem cell transplant. The receptors stem from a child less than two years old with acute myeloid leukemia, due to receive a stem cell transplant.

This clonotype has at least ten counts. The chain carries TRBV20-1 and TRBJ2-7, with 11 bases that match TRBD2. The junction had 4 bases not matched to a gene; V was cut back by 0 bases and J by 6 bases. The CDR3 length is 14 residues. CDR1 is DFQATT and CDR2 is SNEGSKA in the germline V gene (reference sequence). CDR3 nucleotide sequence: TGCAGTGCTAGAGATGGTAGCGGGAGGGCCGAGCAGTACTTC. Protein sequence: CSARDGSGRAEQYF.

In its sample, this clonotype was seen a few times. This sequence may be a read error, since a much larger clone differs from it by one base. The gene calls are TRBV20-1 and TRBJ2-1; D remains unclear. V was trimmed by 3 bases and J by 0 bases, leaving 15 bases between them. From germline, CDR1 is DFQATT and CDR2 SNEGSKA (reference sequence). This CDR3 has 16 amino acids. DNA for the CDR3: TGCAGTGCTAGTATCCCTAACGGATTCTCCTACAATGAGCAGTTCTTC. It yields the protein CSASIPNGFSYNEQFF.

This clonotype showed up many times. An end of the junction differs from the germline gene, which may be a read error. V and J are TRBV7-6 and TRBJ2-3; unclear D gene. The CDR3 is 13 residues long. The germline CDR1 and CDR2 sequences are SGHVS and FNYEAQ. The CDR3 protein is CASSLATLDAQYF. The CDR3 DNA reads as TGTGCCAGCAGCTTAGCGACTCTAGATGCGCAGTATTTT.

In this sample, this clonotype turned up many times. This chain joins TRBV7-9 and TRBJ1-1; D not resolved. CDR3 length: 12 amino acids. Germline-derived CDR1 and CDR2 are SEHNR and FQNEAQ (reference sequence). With 5 bases removed from V and 5 bases from J, the gap between germline ends came to 9 bases. The CDR3: CASSPGWTEAFF. CDR3 nucleotide sequence: TGTGCCAGCAGCCCCGGTTGGACTGAAGCTTTCTTT.

The sample holds many counts of this clonotype. V and J are TRBV29-1 and TRBJ2-7; tentatively, D is TRBD2 (5 bases). The CDR3 length is 12 residues. CDR1 SQVTM and CDR2 ANQGSEA come from the germline V gene. V was clipped by 7 bases and J by 3 bases, with 13 bases between them. CDR3 loop: CSAGMTFYEQYF. CDR3 sequence (DNA): TGCAGCGCCGGGATGACCTTCTACGAGCAGTACTTC.

This clonotype was detected many times. The chain is built from TRBV6-1 and TRBJ2-7; D may be TRBD2 (6 bases). This CDR3 has 12 residues. V lost 8 bases to trimming and J lost 4 bases, with 12 bases between them. Germline CDR1 reads MNHNS; CDR2 reads SASEGT. The CDR3 nucleotides read TGTGCCAGCGCCCACAGCGGGTACGAGCAGTACTTC. This gives the protein CASAHSGYEQYF.

This clonotype was picked up many times. The chain joins TRBV30 to TRBJ1-2; tentative D call: TRBD1 (6 bases). The ends were cut back, 5 bases at V and 8 bases at J, with 15 bases in the middle. Germline V CDR1 and CDR2: GTSNPN, SVGIG (reference sequence). The CDR3 is 12 residues long. The DNA of the CDR3 is TGTGCCTGGGCAACAGGGCCAGGAGGCTACACCTTC. As protein: CAWATGPGGYTF.

Ten or more counts support this clonotype. The rearrangement uses TRBV24-1 and TRBJ2-7; D remains unclear. The length of the CDR3 is 14 residues. Germline V gene sequence: CDR1 KGHDR, CDR2 SFDVKD. V lost 1 base to trimming and J lost 2 bases, with 8 bases between them. The CDR3 sequence is CATSDLGNPYEQYF. The CDR3 nucleotides are TGTGCCACCAGTGATTTAGGGAACCCCTACGAGCAGTACTTC.

This clonotype has more than one count but fewer than ten. The chain combines TRBV11-2 with TRBJ1-4, with D perhaps matching TRBD1 (5 bases). The CDR3 has 15 amino acids. V shed 3 bases and J shed 1 base, with 9 bases lying between them. The V gene's germline CDR1 is SGHAT and CDR2 FQNNGV. DNA for the CDR3: TGTGCCAGCAGCTTCGGGACTCTAACTAATGAAAAACTGTTTTTT. This sequence encodes CASSFGTLTNEKLFF.

This clonotype was recorded at least ten times. CDR3 DNA: TGTGCCAGCTCAGCGTCCGGGACAGGGGGGGGTCAGCCCCAGCATTTT. This sequence encodes CASSASGTGGGQPQHF. The rearrangement joins TRBV18 to TRBJ1-5; 11 bases map to TRBD1. The CDR3 covers 16 residues. CDR1 KGHSH and CDR2 LQKENI come from the germline V gene. V shed 5 bases and J 6 bases; nucleotides not matched to a gene: 9.

This clonotype was seen repeatedly, ten times or more. The chain has TRBV5-1 and TRBJ2-1, with TRBD2 identical over 13 bases. This CDR3 spans 16 amino acids. V gave up 6 bases and J gave up 7 bases; unmatched junction bases: 10. CDR1 is SGHRS, CDR2 YFSETQ, per germline. The CDR3 is CASTRTSGGRGNEQFF. The CDR3 DNA reads as TGCGCCAGCACGCGGACTAGCGGGGGCCGTGGAAATGAGCAGTTCTTC.

This clonotype was counted ten times or more. The rearrangement joins TRBV5-6 to TRBJ2-1; 10 bases are shared with TRBD2. There are 14 residues in the CDR3. CDR1 is SGHDT and CDR2 is YYEEEE in the germline V gene. V lost 1 base to trimming and J lost 10 bases; unmatched junction nucleotides: 5. As DNA, the CDR3 is TGTGCCAGCAGCTTGATTAGCGGGAGGAAGGAGCAGTTCTTC. Its translation: CASSLISGRKEQFF.

This clonotype was seen a few times. The chain uses TRBV7-8 and TRBJ2-1; 9 bases match TRBD2. The CDR3 extends over 16 amino acids. The J segment lost 0 bases and the V segment lost 5 bases, leaving 5 bases of the junction unmatched. Germline lookup yields CDR1 SGHVS and CDR2 FQNEAQ. This CDR3 is CASSRLADSSYNEQFF. For the CDR3, the DNA is TGTGCCAGCAGCAGACTAGCGGATAGCTCCTACAATGAGCAGTTCTTC.

This clonotype was counted many times. The chain employs TRBV3-1 and TRBJ2-1; the match to TRBD1 covers 9 bases. Unmatched junction bases numbered 6, after V lost 0 bases and J lost 3 bases. Germline assignment: CDR1 LGHDT and CDR2 YNNKEL (reference sequence). The CDR3 runs 17 residues. CDR3 sequence (DNA): TGTGCCAGCAGCCAAGATCTCGGGACAGGGTACTACAATGAGCAGTTCTTC. It specifies CASSQDLGTGYYNEQFF.